The 23 T cell receptor beta chains reported below all come from one sample, sequenced in a study of breast tumors, draining lymph nodes, adjacent tissues. Axillary draining lymph nodes of breast cancer patients supplied the node samples. TCRdb independently ran MiXCR on the multiplex PCR reads; one entry per CDR3 protein. The sample comprises 200,000 to 300,000 distinct CDR3 sequences, under 35% of which are singletons, and 1.1% rests with the top ten. The sequencing sample was made of axillary lymph node tissue. These receptors were obtained from a female donor with breast cancer. Some clones in this sample may be carry-over from other donors' samples.

This sequence joins TRBV3-1 and TRBJ1-1; D remains unclear. Germline-derived CDR1 and CDR2 are LGHDT and YNNKEL (reference sequence). This CDR3 contains 13 residues. The V gene lost 2 bases and the J gene lost 4 bases, with 8 bases spanning the gap. CDR3 sequence reads: CASSQMVRTEAFF. Written as DNA, the CDR3 is TGTGCCAGCAGCCAAATGGTTCGCACTGAAGCTTTCTTT.

A remark on this clonotype: This CDR3 is missing its conserved last phenylalanine or tryptophan, likely due to a read error. This chain uses TRBV20-1 with TRBJ2-1, with TRBD2 identical over 13 bases. Trimming removed 3 bases from V and 6 bases from J; junction bases left unmatched: 5. The CDR3 totals 15 residues. CDR1 is DFQATT, CDR2 SNEGSKA, per germline (reference sequence). CDR3 sequence reads: CSASPGLAGVNEQFL. In DNA form, the CDR3 reads TGCAGTGCTAGCCCCGGACTAGCGGGAGTCAATGAGCAGTTCCTC.

This clonotype was detected many times. In nucleotides, the CDR3 is TGCAGTGTTAGGACTGGGACTAGCGCGCAAGAGACCCAGTACTTC. It encodes CSVRTGTSAQETQYF. The genes are TRBV20-1 and TRBJ2-5; 10 bases fit TRBD2. This CDR3 spans 15 amino acids. The J segment lost 2 bases and the V segment lost 7 bases, leaving 10 bases of the junction unmatched. CDR1 is DFQATT and CDR2 is SNEGSKA in the germline V gene (reference sequence).

The chain carries TRBV12-3 or TRBV12-4 and TRBJ1-5; weak D call: TRBD1 (6 bases). V gave up 4 bases and J gave up 6 bases, with 10 bases separating them. There are 13 residues in the CDR3. Here the CDR3 DNA reads TGTGCCAGCAGTTCAGGGGTTAGTCAGCCCCAGCATTTT. It is translated as CASSSGVSQPQHF.

This rearrangement joins TRBV27 to TRBJ2-1, with no clear D. The V and J ends lost 3 bases and 8 bases respectively, with 11 bases between them. Germline V gene lookup returns CDR1 MNHEY and CDR2 SMNVEV (reference sequence). The CDR3 is made up of 13 amino acids. The chain's CDR3 is CASSFRLGYEQFF. The DNA for the CDR3 is TGTGCCAGCAGTTTTCGACTCGGGTATGAGCAGTTCTTC.

This clonotype has ten or more counts. The chain employs TRBV19 and TRBJ2-2; 14 bases agree with TRBD2. This CDR3 is built from 16 residues. Germline loops: CDR1 LNHDA, CDR2 SQIVND (reference sequence). After removal of 3 bases from V and 6 bases from J, the junction contained 3 bases not matched to a gene. In DNA, the CDR3 is TGTGCCAGTAGTATGGGACTAGCGGGAGTCCCCGGGGAGCTGTTTTTT. Its translation is CASSMGLAGVPGELFF.

This clonotype was detected many times. In nucleotides, the CDR3 is TGTGCCAGCAGTCGGGGGGGACAGACTAATCAGCCCCAGCATTTT. It translates to CASSRGGQTNQPQHF. The rearrangement joins TRBV6-2 or TRBV6-3 to TRBJ1-5; the match to TRBD1 covers 7 bases. Trimming removed 5 bases from V and 4 bases from J; junction bases left unmatched: 8. The CDR3 is made up of 15 amino acids. Germline V lookup: CDR1 MNHEY, CDR2 SVGEGT.

The chain combines TRBV4-1 with TRBJ1-1; D call uncertain. The CDR3 has 17 amino acids. Germline-derived CDR1 and CDR2 are MGHRA and YSYEKL. V lost 3 bases and J lost 3, with 20 bases in between. CDR3 protein: CASSHVGQSGRDTEAFF. The CDR3 nucleotides are TGCGCCAGCAGCCACGTCGGGCAGTCTGGAAGGGACACTGAAGCTTTCTTT.

This clonotype was counted ten times or more. The chain uses TRBV4-2 and TRBJ2-7; D is undetermined. Deletions cut 8 bases from V and 4 bases from J, with 9 bases between. Germline CDR1 reads LGHNA; CDR2 reads YNFKEQ. This CDR3 has 11 amino acids. The CDR3 region is CASGKGYEQYF. CDR3 DNA sequence: TGTGCCAGCGGCAAGGGATACGAGCAGTACTTC.

There are many counts of this clonotype. The chain has TRBV11-2 and TRBJ2-1; D remains ambiguous. V dropped 1 base and J dropped 5 bases, with 6 bases sitting between them. This CDR3 comprises 13 residues. Germline CDR1 reads SGHAT; CDR2 reads FQNNGV. In nucleotides, the CDR3 is TGTGCCAGCAGCTTAGGTAACAACAATGAGCAGTTCTTC. The encoded protein is CASSLGNNNEQFF.

This clonotype was found many times. This chain uses TRBV12-3 or TRBV12-4 with TRBJ2-7, with TRBD2 matching over 8 bases. Trimming cost V 5 bases and J 6 bases; bases outside gene matches: 9. The CDR3 has 14 amino acids. The CDR3 loop is CASSPGTRSPEQYF. CDR3 nucleotide sequence: TGTGCCAGCAGTCCGGGGACTAGATCACCCGAGCAGTACTTC.

This clonotype has at least ten counts. A read error is likely, as this CDR3 ends without the conserved phenylalanine or tryptophan. The chain links TRBV20-1 to TRBJ2-5; TRBD2 matches at 8 bases. This CDR3 comprises 16 residues. Per germline, CDR1 DFQATT and CDR2 SNEGSKA (reference sequence). Trimming cost V 1 base and J 5 bases; bases outside gene matches: 12. Here the CDR3 DNA reads TGCAGTGCTAGAGTCCCGTCGGGAAGCGGGAGTGAGACCCAGTACCTC. Amino acid sequence: CSARVPSGSGSETQYL.

This sequence joins TRBV6-6 and TRBJ2-3; TRBD2 aligns across 7 bases. The V segment lost 5 bases and the J segment 6 bases; nucleotides outside the gene matches: 17. The CDR3 totals 17 residues. CDR1 is MNHNY and CDR2 is SVGAGI in the germline V gene (reference sequence). This chain's CDR3 is CASSHDFSRGSRDTQYF. The DNA for the CDR3 is TGTGCCAGCAGTCACGATTTCTCGCGCGGGAGCCGGGATACGCAGTATTTT.

The J gene is TRBJ2-3, the V gene TRBV3-1; 9 nucleotides match TRBD1. The germline gives CDR1 LGHDT, CDR2 YNNKEL (reference sequence). Trimming cost V 0 bases and J 3 bases; bases outside gene matches: 7. This CDR3 is 17 amino acids long. CDR3 DNA sequence: TGTGCCAGCAGCCAAGAAGACCCCGGGACAGGGACAGATACGCAGTATTTT. This sequence encodes CASSQEDPGTGTDTQYF.

The chain employs TRBV5-4 and TRBJ2-1, with D perhaps being TRBD1 or TRBD2 (5 bases each). The germline gives CDR1 SGHNT, CDR2 YYREEE (reference sequence). This CDR3 has 13 amino acids. Trimming shortened V by 0 bases and J by 6 bases, and 7 bases separated the two germline ends. CDR3: CASSLGGFNEQFF. CDR3 coding DNA: TGTGCCAGCAGCTTGGGGGGGTTCAATGAGCAGTTCTTC.

This clonotype was seen many times. The genes are TRBV20-1 and TRBJ2-7; D remains unclear. CDR1 and CDR2 (germline): DFQATT, SNEGSKA (reference sequence). This CDR3 spans 14 amino acids. Trimming removed 7 bases from V and 3 bases from J, with 19 bases in between. CDR3 residues: CSGTPGRNFYEQYF. CDR3 sequence (DNA): TGCAGTGGCACACCTGGACGGAATTTCTACGAGCAGTACTTC.

In this sample, this clonotype turned up many times. The chain combines TRBV4-3 with TRBJ2-3; perhaps TRBD2 as D (5 bases). Trimming removed 4 bases at V and 0 bases at J, with 17 bases between. The germline CDR1 and CDR2 sequences are LGHNA and YSLEER. The CDR3 is made up of 17 amino acids. The CDR3 is CASSPHASGPSTDTQYF. The DNA for the CDR3 is TGCGCCAGCAGCCCCCACGCCAGCGGACCTAGCACAGATACGCAGTATTTT.

The CDR3 here is CSAPAGFGETQHF. In nucleotides, the CDR3 is TGCAGCGCACCTGCGGGATTCGGGGAGACCCAGCATTTT. The V gene is TRBV29-1, the J gene TRBJ1-5; D unclear. V lost 7 bases to trimming and J lost 11 bases, with 21 bases between them. The CDR3 is 13 amino acids. CDR1 is SQVTM and CDR2 is ANQGSEA in the germline V gene.

This clonotype was observed many times. The chain joins TRBV11-3 to TRBJ2-5, with D tentatively TRBD2 (6 bases). CDR1 SGHNT and CDR2 YENEEA come from the germline V gene. This CDR3 contains 14 residues. Trimming left V 5 bases short and J 5 bases short, with 15 bases between. CDR3 residues: CASSAEGRGETQYF. The CDR3 bases are TGTGCCAGCAGCGCGGAGGGCCGGGGCGAGACCCAGTACTTC.

This clonotype was found many times. The chain carries TRBV19 and TRBJ1-4; TRBD1 matches at 8 bases. Trimming removed 7 bases from V and 3 bases from J; junction bases left unmatched: 13. Germline V gene lookup returns CDR1 LNHDA and CDR2 SQIVND (reference sequence). CDR3 length: 17 amino acids. CDR3 amino acids: CASMETGALGSNEKLFF. CDR3 DNA sequence: TGTGCCAGTATGGAGACAGGGGCCTTGGGGTCTAATGAAAAACTGTTTTTT.

This clonotype has only one observation. The rearrangement uses TRBV6-4 and TRBJ1-2; perhaps TRBD1 as D (5 bases). The V and J ends lost 4 bases and 9 bases respectively, with 9 bases between them. Germline V gene sequence: CDR1 MRHNA, CDR2 SNTAGT. The CDR3 is 11 amino acids. The CDR3 reads CASSAEGRYTF. In DNA form, the CDR3 reads TGTGCCAGCAGTGCCGAGGGACGCTACACCTTC.

This clonotype was recorded at least ten times. V and J are TRBV15 and TRBJ1-3; D unclear. Germline values: CDR1 LNHNV, CDR2 YYDKDF (reference sequence). V lost 5 bases, J lost 0 bases, and 14 bases lay in between. The CDR3 totals 16 residues. The chain's CDR3 is CATSRGQAPSGNTIYF. The CDR3 nucleotides are TGTGCCACCAGCCGTGGGCAGGCCCCCTCTGGAAACACCATATATTTT.

This clonotype was detected ten times or more. CDR3 DNA sequence: TGTGCCAGCAGCTCTTGGGACAGGAACGGCTACACCTTC. Amino acid sequence: CASSSWDRNGYTF. This chain links TRBV7-9 with TRBJ1-2; 8 nucleotides align to TRBD1. The CDR3 is made up of 13 amino acids. J lost 8 bases, V lost 4 bases, and 6 bases had no gene match. Germline values: CDR1 SEHNR, CDR2 FQNEAQ (reference sequence).